These 32 T cell receptor beta chains were all obtained from the same sample, sequenced in a study of regulatory T cells in long-lasting Graves disease. Described time point: newly diagnosed GD, antithyroid drugs for less than 3 months. PBMCs were the source of the RNA used for TCR sequencing. In building TCR beta libraries, iRepertoire HTBI primers were used together with Arm-PCR of CDR3 regions. TCRdb re-analysed the multiplex PCR reads in MiXCR, keeping a single row per CDR3 protein. The table lists 390,000 or so distinct CDR3 sequences, over 9.5% of them singletons. The sample was also reused in another study, on T cells in Graves' hyperthyroidism and ophthalmopathy.

Sequenced here: peripheral blood mononuclear cells (PBMCs), sampled at new diagnosis, from a patient treated with antithyroid drugs. The receptors originated from a woman aged 18-35 years with Graves disease.

This clonotype was counted only a few times. The chain has TRBV20-1 and TRBJ2-7; TRBD2 matches 12 bases. The germline V gene has CDR1 DFQATT and CDR2 SNEGSKA (reference sequence). V trimming: 6 bases; J trimming: 5 bases; junction bases outside the gene matches: 8. The CDR3 sequence is 14 residues long. This CDR3 reads CSARTSGISHEQYF. The CDR3 region has the DNA TGCAGTGCCCGGACTAGCGGGATTTCCCACGAGCAGTACTTC.

In its sample, this clonotype was seen a few times. The rearrangement links TRBV20-1 to TRBJ2-1; 7 bases map to TRBD2. Germline V lookup: CDR1 DFQATT, CDR2 SNEGSKA (reference sequence). The CDR3 extends over 20 amino acids. V shed 5 bases and J 10 bases; nucleotides not matched to a gene: 32. CDR3 sequence reads: CSAFHAVVAAGFFGAGEQFF. The CDR3, as DNA: TGCAGTGCTTTCCACGCTGTGGTCGCAGCGGGGTTTTTTGGAGCGGGGGAGCAGTTCTTC.

The genes are TRBV13 and TRBJ2-1, with 9 positions matching TRBD2. CDR3 length equals 14 residues. The J segment lost 8 bases and the V segment lost 5 bases, leaving 7 bases of the junction unmatched. Germline CDR1 and CDR2: PRHDT and FYEKMQ (reference sequence). The CDR3: CASSEGLAGHEQFF. DNA of the CDR3: TGTGCCAGCAGCGAGGGACTAGCCGGGCATGAGCAGTTCTTC.

This clonotype was recorded at least ten times. The chain joins TRBV27 to TRBJ1-5; the D gene is possibly TRBD1 (5 bases). Trimming stripped 6 bases from V and 0 bases from J, with 21 bases between. The CDR3 contains 18 residues. Germline V gives CDR1 MNHEY, CDR2 SMNVEV (reference sequence). The CDR3 sequence: CASSPSGLGSDSNQPQHF. The CDR3 region has the DNA TGTGCCAGCAGCCCATCGGGACTCGGATCCGATAGCAATCAGCCCCAGCATTTT.

This clonotype was seen ten or more times. The CDR3 region has the DNA TGTGCCAGCATTAATACAGGGACGGAAGCTTTCTTT. Translating it yields CASINTGTEAFF. The chain joins TRBV6-1 to TRBJ1-1; tentatively, D is TRBD1 (6 bases). CDR1 is MNHNS and CDR2 is SASEGT in the germline V gene. Trimming took off 7 bases at V and 8 bases at J, with 14 bases between the two ends. CDR3 length: 12 amino acids.

The rearrangement joins TRBV15 to TRBJ2-5, with D hard to call. V was shortened by 3 bases and J by 4 bases, with 9 bases between the two germline ends. The CDR3 is 13 amino acids. Looked up from germline, CDR1 is LNHNV and CDR2 is YYDKDF (reference sequence). This CDR3 is CATSSTSGETQYF. CDR3 in DNA: TGTGCCACCAGCAGCACATCCGGAGAGACCCAGTACTTC.

The sample holds many counts of this clonotype. The V and J genes are TRBV7-9 and TRBJ2-7, with D perhaps TRBD1 (5 bases). This CDR3 is built from 14 residues. V lost 5 bases, J lost 2 bases, and 13 bases lay in between. From germline, CDR1 is SEHNR and CDR2 FQNEAQ (reference sequence). The CDR3 is CASSRRQLTYEQYV. CDR3 nucleotide sequence: TGTGCCAGCAGCCGACGACAGCTAACCTACGAGCAGTACGTC.

This clonotype was seen ten or more times. The chain carries TRBV27 and TRBJ2-1; D ambiguous. V lost 3 bases, J lost 3 bases, and 15 bases lay in between. This CDR3 region has 16 residues. In germline, CDR1 is MNHEY, CDR2 SMNVEV (reference sequence). CDR3 in DNA: TGTGCCAGCAGTTTCCATTACACAAGGCTCTACAATGAGCAGTTCTTC. Translating gives CASSFHYTRLYNEQFF.

This clonotype has a count of ten or more. CDR3 residues: CASSLPPDTQYF. The DNA for the CDR3 is TGTGCCAGCAGCTTGCCTCCAGATACGCAGTATTTT. The chain combines TRBV5-4 with TRBJ2-3; no definite D call. This CDR3 has 12 residues. V dropped 1 base and J dropped 4 bases, with 4 bases sitting between them. The germline V gene encodes CDR1 SGHNT and CDR2 YYREEE (reference sequence).

V is TRBV7-2 and J is TRBJ2-5; D gene ambiguous. Per the germline V gene, CDR1 is SGHTA and CDR2 is FQGNSA. The CDR3 extends over 14 amino acids. V was clipped by 3 bases and J by 4 bases, with 12 bases between them. CDR3 sequence (DNA): TGTGCCAGCAGCTTCCGCCCACAAAGAGAGACCCAGTACTTC. Translating gives CASSFRPQRETQYF. The variable domain in full, with the rest retrieved from reference TRBV7-2 and TRBJ2-5, is GAGVSQSPSNKVTEKGKDVELRCDPISGHTALYWYRQSLGQGLEFLIYFQGNSAPDKSGLPSDRFSAERTGGSVSTLTIQRTQQEDSAVYLCASSFRPQRETQYFGPGTRLLVL.

The chain has TRBV25-1 and TRBJ2-1; 7 bases agree with TRBD2. Per the germline V gene, CDR1 is MGHDK and CDR2 is SYGVNS. The CDR3 length is 18 residues. V lost 2 bases to trimming and J lost 4 bases; unmatched junction nucleotides: 14. The CDR3 DNA follows: TGTGCCAGCAGTGAACCTTTCCCCAGGCGGGGGAGATACAATGAGCAGTTCTTC. The encoded protein is CASSEPFPRRGRYNEQFF.

This clonotype was picked up many times. The chain couples TRBV11-3 to TRBJ1-2, with unresolved D. Trimming took 0 bases from V and 6 from J, leaving 8 bases between them. CDR1 is SGHNT, CDR2 YENEEA, per germline. The CDR3 contains 13 residues. The CDR3 DNA is TGTGCCAGCAGCTTAGATCTTAGGGATGGCTACACCTTC. As protein: CASSLDLRDGYTF.

Comments on this clonotype: Possible read error: a much larger clone is one base away. The genes are TRBV6-2 or TRBV6-3 and TRBJ2-5, with 10 bases identical to TRBD2. Germline trimming cut 2 bases from V and 5 bases from J; bases unmatched to any gene: 5. The CDR3 covers 15 residues. Germline V gives CDR1 MNHEY, CDR2 SVGEGT. CDR3 in DNA: TGTGCCAGCAGTTACGAGCGGGGGGGGAGGGAGACCCAGTACTTC. It specifies CASSYERGGRETQYF.

Ten or more counts support this clonotype. The chain combines TRBV13 with TRBJ2-5; no definite D call. The CDR3 length is 12 residues. The V end was cut by 4 bases, the J end by 5 bases, with 8 bases between. Germline CDR1 reads PRHDT; CDR2 reads FYEKMQ (reference sequence). CDR3: CASSYPGETQYF. CDR3 DNA sequence: TGTGCCAGCAGCTACCCCGGGGAGACCCAGTACTTC.

This clonotype was observed a handful of times. One junction end disagrees with the germline gene, perhaps due to a read error. The V gene is TRBV6-5, the J gene TRBJ1-4; weak D call: TRBD1 (5 bases). CDR3 length equals 14 residues. CDR1 is MNHEY and CDR2 is SVGAGI in the germline V gene. CDR3 residues: CASSYMGPNEKPFF. The CDR3 DNA is TGTGCCAGCAGTTACATGGGACCTAATGAAAAACCGTTTTTT.

The chain is built from TRBV7-9 and TRBJ1-1, with 10 bases matching TRBD1. This CDR3 has 17 residues. Trimming took 5 bases from V and 1 from J; bases not matched to a gene: 10. Per the germline V gene, CDR1 is SEHNR and CDR2 is FQNEAQ (reference sequence). In DNA, the CDR3 is TGTGCCAGCAGCCCGATCTTCGGACAGGGGGAGAACACTGAAGCTTTCTTT. It specifies CASSPIFGQGENTEAFF.

This clonotype was observed many times. The gene calls are TRBV7-9 and TRBJ2-6, with 7 bases lining up with TRBD1. Germline CDR1 reads SEHNR; CDR2 reads FQNEAQ (reference sequence). Unmatched junction bases numbered 12, after V lost 3 bases and J lost 1 base. The CDR3 runs 19 residues. In DNA, the CDR3 is TGTGCCAGCAGCTTCCCAGTGACAGGGCTAAAATCTGGGGCCAACGTCCTGACTTTC. This translates into CASSFPVTGLKSGANVLTF. Supplemented by reference TRBV7-9 and TRBJ2-6, the full variable domain reads DTGVSQNPRHKITKRGQNVTFRCDPISEHNRLYWYRQTLGQGPEFLTYFQNEAQLEKSRLLSDRFSAERPKGSFSTLEIQRTEQGDSAMYLCASSFPVTGLKSGANVLTFGAGSRLTVL.

The CDR3 DNA follows: TGTGCCACCAGCAGTAGCGGGAATGAGCAGTTCTTC. The encoded protein is CATSSSGNEQFF. J is TRBJ2-1 and V is TRBV15; 7 bases line up with TRBD2. In germline, CDR1 is LNHNV, CDR2 YYDKDF (reference sequence). Trimming took 3 bases from V and 7 from J; bases not matched to a gene: 0. This CDR3 has 12 amino acids.

This clonotype was observed a few times. This chain uses TRBV27 with TRBJ2-5; D is unresolved. Germline values: CDR1 MNHEY, CDR2 SMNVEV (reference sequence). The CDR3 is 13 residues long. The V gene lost 6 bases and the J gene lost 5 bases, with 13 bases spanning the gap. The CDR3 protein is CASSRRPIETQYF. The CDR3 coding sequence is TGTGCCAGCAGCCGGCGTCCCATCGAGACCCAGTACTTC.

This clonotype was found a few times. The chain recombines TRBV3-1 with TRBJ2-5; the match to TRBD2 covers 7 bases. The germline V gene encodes CDR1 LGHDT and CDR2 YNNKEL (reference sequence). The CDR3 contains 16 residues. V lost 4 bases to trimming and J lost 1 base; unmatched junction nucleotides: 9. The CDR3 bases are TGTGCCAGCAGCCCCCGGCGGCTAGCGGCCCAAGAGACCCAGTACTTC. The encoded protein is CASSPRRLAAQETQYF.

In its sample, this clonotype was seen many times. The gene calls are TRBV7-6 and TRBJ2-1, with a possible D match to TRBD2 (6 bases). Trimming took 5 bases from V and 0 from J, leaving 20 bases between them. There are 18 residues in the CDR3. Germline CDR1 reads SGHVS; CDR2 reads FNYEAQ. The CDR3 nucleotides are TGTGCCAGCAGCCTCGGACCGGGACTCCCCAGCTCCTACAATGAGCAGTTCTTC. It encodes CASSLGPGLPSSYNEQFF.

Details on this clonotype: One base away lies a much larger clone, so this may be a sequencing read error. It is likely a read error, because the conserved phenylalanine at the end of the CDR3 is missing. V is TRBV6-1 and J is TRBJ2-3; TRBD1 aligns across 7 bases. Trimming at V came to 10 bases and at J to 3 bases, leaving 10 bases not matched to a gene. Germline lookup yields CDR1 MNHNS and CDR2 SASEGT. CDR3 length equals 14 residues. The CDR3 nucleotides are TGTGCCACCCTCAGGGGGAAGGGGACAGATACGCAGTATTTG. Translation gives CATLRGKGTDTQYL.

The V and J genes are TRBV9 and TRBJ1-1; TRBD1 agrees at 9 bases. This CDR3 region has 15 residues. V was pared by 4 bases and J by 1 base, with 5 bases of the junction left unmatched. Germline V gives CDR1 SGDLS, CDR2 YYNGEE. CDR3 sequence reads: CASSPGTGPNTEAFF. DNA for the CDR3: TGTGCCAGCAGCCCCGGGACAGGGCCGAACACTGAAGCTTTCTTT.

There are a few counts of this clonotype. The CDR3 DNA is TGTGCCAGCAGTTCCTTAAGGGACCAGACAGATACGCAGTATTTT. Amino acid sequence: CASSSLRDQTDTQYF. This chain links TRBV6-2 or TRBV6-3 with TRBJ2-3; D assignment may be TRBD1 or TRBD2 (5 bases each). Germline V lookup: CDR1 MNHEY, CDR2 SVGEGT. V was pared by 4 bases and J by 3 bases, with 14 bases between. The CDR3 is 15 amino acids.

The table lists this clonotype with many counts. The chain is built from TRBV3-1 and TRBJ1-5; possibly TRBD1 for D (6 bases). Per the germline V gene, CDR1 is LGHDT and CDR2 is YNNKEL (reference sequence). V lost 4 bases and J lost 1, with 11 bases in between. CDR3 length: 15 amino acids. CDR3 in amino acids: CASSPRGVSNQPQHF. In nucleotides, the CDR3 is TGTGCCAGCAGCCCTAGGGGGGTAAGCAATCAGCCCCAGCATTTT.

In this sample, this clonotype turned up many times. This chain joins TRBV20-1 and TRBJ2-5, with D tentatively TRBD2 (5 bases). Germline loops: CDR1 DFQATT, CDR2 SNEGSKA (reference sequence). With 4 bases removed from V and 5 bases from J, the gap between germline ends came to 20 bases. The CDR3 consists of 15 residues. Here the CDR3 DNA reads TGCAGTGCTACTCCCGGGAACTCGTGGGTGGAGACCCAGTACTTC. This gives the protein CSATPGNSWVETQYF.

DNA of the CDR3: TGTGCCAGCAGCTTGTTCTGGACAGGGGGATTCGGGGAGCTGTTTTTT. Translation: CASSLFWTGGFGELFF. The chain recombines TRBV5-6 with TRBJ2-2; the match to TRBD1 covers 10 bases. Per the germline V gene, CDR1 is SGHDT and CDR2 is YYEEEE. V lost 1 base, J lost 7 bases, and 7 bases stayed unmatched. This CDR3 is 16 amino acids long.

This clonotype was counted ten times or more. This sequence joins TRBV5-6 and TRBJ2-3; D uncertain. CDR1 is SGHDT, CDR2 YYEEEE, per germline. The V and J ends lost 2 bases and 4 bases respectively, with 2 bases between them. CDR3 length: 11 amino acids. The CDR3 DNA sequence: TGTGCCAGCAGCTTCGCAGATACGCAGTATTTT. It yields the protein CASSFADTQYF.

This clonotype was found many times. The V gene is TRBV20-1, the J gene TRBJ1-6; no definite D call. CDR3 length: 11 amino acids. The V and J ends lost 3 bases and 8 bases respectively, with 5 bases between them. Looked up from germline, CDR1 is DFQATT and CDR2 is SNEGSKA (reference sequence). This chain's CDR3 is CSASVYSPLHF. CDR3 in DNA: TGCAGTGCTAGTGTGTATTCACCCCTCCACTTT.

This clonotype was found many times. V gene TRBV4-3 combines with J gene TRBJ2-7; D is perhaps TRBD1 or TRBD2 (5 bases each). Looked up from germline, CDR1 is LGHNA and CDR2 is YSLEER. The length of the CDR3 is 16 residues. V was cut by 2 bases and J by 0 bases, with 14 bases left in between. This chain's CDR3 is CASSQLALGDSYEQYF. The CDR3, as DNA: TGCGCCAGCAGCCAATTGGCCTTGGGGGACTCCTACGAGCAGTACTTC.

This clonotype was observed at least ten times. The rearrangement links TRBV6-2 or TRBV6-3 to TRBJ2-1, with D perhaps TRBD1 (6 bases). V gave up 4 bases and J gave up 0 bases, with 19 bases separating them. This CDR3 is built from 18 residues. The germline V gene encodes CDR1 MNHEY and CDR2 SVGEGT. The CDR3: CASSFTGSISSSYNEQFF. The CDR3, as DNA: TGTGCCAGCAGTTTTACAGGGTCAATCTCAAGCTCCTACAATGAGCAGTTCTTC.

The chain uses TRBV5-1 and TRBJ2-1, with 7 nucleotides matching TRBD2. The CDR3 totals 15 residues. The junction had 15 bases not matched to a gene; V was cut back by 9 bases and J by 6 bases. CDR1 is SGHRS, CDR2 YFSETQ, per germline. The CDR3 DNA reads as TGCGCCACCAGAGGAGTCGGGGGGTCTTCCAATGAGCAGTTCTTC. Protein: CATRGVGGSSNEQFF.